The 21 T cell receptor beta chains reported below all come from one sample, sequenced in a study of CD8 T cells in ankylosing spondylitis. The study's findings and limits: Seemingly distinctive of ankylosing spondylitis blood was a TCR beta motif formed by eight highly homologous variants.

Their target antigens are unknown. TCRdb independently ran MiXCR on the 5' RACE reads; one entry per CDR3 protein. The sample records over 450,000 distinct CDR3 sequences, roughly 13% being singletons. The sequenced sample was blood, either unsorted or a sorted T cell fraction (not recorded which). The receptor source for this set is a male donor with ankylosing spondylitis.

In regard to this clonotype: A read error is possible here, since a much larger clone lies one base away. The J gene is TRBJ2-2, the V gene TRBV2; D call uncertain. Trimming pared 11 bases from V and 3 bases from J, leaving 19 bases between. This CDR3 contains 15 residues. Germline values: CDR1 SNHLY, CDR2 FYNNEI. CDR3: CAVRRRQTDTGELFF. As DNA, the CDR3 is TGTGCCGTAAGGCGGCGGCAGACGGACACCGGGGAGCTGTTTTTT. Full variable domain (missing parts from reference TRBV2 and TRBJ2-2): EPEVTQTPSHQVTQMGQEVILRCVPISNHLYFYWYRQILGQKVEFLVSFYNNEISEKSEIFDDQFSVERPDGSNFTLKIRSTKLEDSAMYFCAVRRRQTDTGELFFGEGSRLTVL.

The sample holds a few counts of this clonotype. The chain couples TRBV10-3 to TRBJ2-5; the D gene is possibly TRBD1 (7 bases). Trimming took off 6 bases at V and 3 bases at J, with 11 bases between the two ends. The CDR3 spans 13 residues. Germline values: CDR1 ENHRY, CDR2 SYGVKD. This CDR3 is CAIRGGQKETQYF. Here the CDR3 DNA reads TGTGCCATCAGGGGGGGACAGAAAGAGACCCAGTACTTC.

In its sample, this clonotype was seen a few times. V usage is TRBV2 and J usage is TRBJ1-5, with D unresolved. The CDR3 covers 12 residues. Trimming took off 0 bases at V and 11 bases at J, with 8 bases between the two ends. Germline CDR1 is SNHLY and CDR2 is FYNNEI. DNA for the CDR3: TGTGCCAGCAGTGAAGCGCTTATGTCCCAGCATTTT. Protein product: CASSEALMSQHF.

This clonotype was recorded many times. The chain links TRBV29-1 to TRBJ2-1; 13 bases fit TRBD2. The CDR3 spans 14 residues. Germline-derived CDR1 and CDR2 are SQVTM and ANQGSEA. With 0 bases clipped from V and 15 bases from J, the junction kept 8 bases outside the gene matches. The CDR3 coding sequence is TGCAGCGTTGAAGACCGGACTAGCGGGAGCATTAGGTTCTTC. Its translation is CSVEDRTSGSIRFF.

CDR3 sequence: CASSWNSGGGGYTF. CDR3 DNA sequence: TGCGCCAGCAGCTGGAACTCAGGGGGAGGTGGCTACACCTTC. The chain has TRBV5-1 and TRBJ1-2; 7 bases fit TRBD1. This CDR3 is 14 amino acids long. J lost 7 bases, V lost 3 bases, and 9 bases had no gene match. In germline, CDR1 is SGHRS, CDR2 YFSETQ. Filled out from reference TRBV5-1 and TRBJ1-2, the complete variable domain reads KAGVTQTPRYLIKTRGQQVTLSCSPISGHRSVSWYQQTPGQGLQFLFEYFSETQRNKGNFPGRFSGRQFSNSRSEMNVSTLELGDSALYLCASSWNSGGGGYTFGSGTRLTVV.

The chain joins TRBV12-3 or TRBV12-4 to TRBJ2-1, with 13 bases that match TRBD2. CDR3 length: 15 residues. J gave up 7 bases and V 6 bases, and 6 bases lay outside the gene matches. The CDR3, as DNA: TGTGCCAGCAGCCTCACTAGCGGGAGGGCAAATGAGCAGTTCTTC. Its translation is CASSLTSGRANEQFF.

The chain recombines TRBV5-1 with TRBJ2-3, with 7 bases matching TRBD2. CDR1 is SGHRS, CDR2 YFSETQ, per germline. This CDR3 is 13 amino acids long. Losses at the gene ends were 5 bases for V and 10 bases for J; bases not matched to a gene: 10. As DNA, the CDR3 is TGCGCCAGCAGAGACATCCTAGCGGTCGCGCAGTATTTT. Residues: CASRDILAVAQYF.

This clonotype was observed a few times. J is TRBJ2-1 and V is TRBV20-1, with TRBD2 identical over 10 bases. Germline V lookup: CDR1 DFQATT, CDR2 SNEGSKA (reference sequence). V shed 3 bases and J 9 bases; nucleotides not matched to a gene: 11. This CDR3 region has 15 residues. The CDR3 DNA sequence: TGCAGTGCTAGCGTTAGCGGGGGGACCTGGGGTGAGCAGTTCTTC. This sequence encodes CSASVSGGTWGEQFF.

This clonotype was seen a few times. The chain links TRBV5-5 to TRBJ1-5, with D possibly matching TRBD1 (5 bases). Germline assignment: CDR1 SGHKS and CDR2 YYEKEE (reference sequence). The germline V and J ends were trimmed by 1 base and 6 bases, with 8 bases remaining between them. This CDR3 region has 13 residues. In DNA form, the CDR3 reads TGTGCCAGCAGCTTGTCGACAGCTCAGCCCCAGCATTTT. Its protein product is CASSLSTAQPQHF.

This clonotype was counted a few times. V and J are TRBV20-1 and TRBJ2-3, with TRBD2 matching 11 bases. J was trimmed by 2 bases and V by 5 bases; bases with no gene match: 9. The CDR3 totals 16 residues. Per the germline V gene, CDR1 is DFQATT and CDR2 is SNEGSKA (reference sequence). The chain's CDR3 is CSASSGTSGHTDTQYF. The CDR3 nucleotides are TGCAGTGCTTCGTCCGGGACTAGCGGTCACACAGATACGCAGTATTTT.

The V call is TRBV7-6, the J call TRBJ2-3; D gene uncertain. Trimming pared 0 bases from V and 4 bases from J, leaving 5 bases between. This CDR3 spans 13 amino acids. Germline assignment: CDR1 SGHVS and CDR2 FNYEAQ. The CDR3 loop reads CASSLAGSDTQYF. CDR3 nucleotides: TGTGCCAGCAGCTTAGCAGGTTCAGATACGCAGTATTTT.

This clonotype was counted many times. V gene TRBV2 combines with J gene TRBJ2-3; D remains unclear. The CDR3 extends over 13 amino acids. Trimming left V 2 bases short and J 1 base short, with 4 bases between. The V gene's germline CDR1 is SNHLY and CDR2 FYNNEI. The CDR3 coding sequence is TGTGCCAGCAGTGAATTGGGCACAGATACGCAGTATTTT. Translated: CASSELGTDTQYF.

This clonotype was seen a handful of times. The V gene is TRBV7-2, the J gene TRBJ2-1; tentatively, D is TRBD1 (5 bases). The V gene's germline CDR1 is SGHTA and CDR2 FQGNSA. There are 13 residues in the CDR3. V was shortened by 5 bases and J by 7 bases, with 12 bases between the two germline ends. CDR3 nucleotides: TGTGCCAGCAGCCAAAGGGGCGCAAATGAGCAGTTCTTC. Its protein product is CASSQRGANEQFF.

This clonotype has more than one count but fewer than ten. The CDR3 region has the DNA TGTGCCAGCAGCCCCGTTCCCTGGCCTAGCGGGACGTATGAGCAGTTCTTC. Translation: CASSPVPWPSGTYEQFF. V gene TRBV14 combines with J gene TRBJ2-1; 9 bases are shared with TRBD2. Trimming at V came to 4 bases and at J to 8 bases, leaving 15 bases not matched to a gene. From germline, CDR1 is SGHDN and CDR2 FVKESK. The CDR3 has 17 residues.

In this sample, this clonotype turned up a few times. The genes are TRBV15 and TRBJ2-7, with TRBD1 as a possible D gene (5 bases). V dropped 0 bases and J dropped 6 bases, with 6 bases sitting between them. Germline V gene data show CDR1 as LNHNV and CDR2 as YYDKDF (reference sequence). The CDR3 contains 12 residues. In DNA, the CDR3 is TGTGCCACCAGCAGAGATGGGGCCGAGCAGTACTTC. Protein: CATSRDGAEQYF.

This clonotype was found many times. The CDR3 DNA reads TGTGCCAGCAGTCTCGGGACAGGCCTGCATCAGCCCCAGCATTTT. This sequence encodes CASSLGTGLHQPQHF. The chain combines TRBV12-3 or TRBV12-4 with TRBJ1-5; TRBD1 matches 8 bases. This CDR3 has 15 amino acids. V shed 5 bases and J 5 bases; nucleotides not matched to a gene: 8.

This clonotype was counted ten times or more. V is TRBV20-1 and J is TRBJ2-5; 7 bases agree with TRBD1. This CDR3 contains 14 residues. Germline-derived CDR1 and CDR2 are DFQATT and SNEGSKA (reference sequence). Trimming cost V 4 bases and J 1 base; bases outside gene matches: 6. The CDR3: CSATGDSIQETQYF. The CDR3 coding sequence is TGCAGTGCTACTGGGGACAGCATCCAAGAGACCCAGTACTTC.

The rearrangement uses TRBV20-1 and TRBJ2-3; D is ambiguous. The CDR3 runs to 16 residues. CDR1 is DFQATT and CDR2 is SNEGSKA in the germline V gene (reference sequence). V was pared by 1 base and J by 1 base, with 15 bases between. CDR3 sequence: CSARVFGWWGTDTQYF. For the CDR3, the DNA is TGCAGTGCTAGAGTCTTCGGGTGGTGGGGCACAGATACGCAGTATTTT.

This clonotype appeared many times. The gene calls are TRBV7-9 and TRBJ2-4; D not certain. Trimming pared 5 bases from V and 0 bases from J, leaving 5 bases between. CDR1 and CDR2 (germline): SEHNR, FQNEAQ (reference sequence). The CDR3 is 13 residues long. CDR3 DNA: TGTGCCAGCAGCCCTGTAGCCAAAAACATTCAGTACTTC. It is translated as CASSPVAKNIQYF.

The J gene is TRBJ1-2, the V gene TRBV9; D gene uncertain. The V gene's germline CDR1 is SGDLS and CDR2 YYNGEE. V was pared by 0 bases and J by 6 bases, with 12 bases between. The length of the CDR3 is 14 residues. CDR3: CASSVDFGDDGYTF. The CDR3 DNA follows: TGTGCCAGCAGCGTAGACTTTGGGGATGATGGCTACACCTTC.

This clonotype has more than one count but fewer than ten. The chain has TRBV10-2 and TRBJ1-1; D unresolved. Trimming took off 1 base at V and 5 bases at J, with 8 bases between the two ends. Germline lookup yields CDR1 WSHSY and CDR2 SAAADI. The CDR3 loop spans 13 amino acids. The CDR3 reads CASSELPRTEAFF. CDR3 DNA: TGCGCCAGCAGTGAGTTACCAAGGACTGAAGCTTTCTTT.